This T cell receptor (beta chain) was sequenced for a study of T cell responses to AZD1222 COVID-19 vaccine. TCRdb's copy holds only in-frame clones and misses some; the assay was immunoSEQ multiplex PCR. The data show roughly 49,000 clones, roughly 87% seen once. V was trimmed by 5 bases and J by 3 bases, leaving 17 bases between them. This CDR3 region has 15 residues. Germline lookup yields CDR1 SGHAT and CDR2 FQNNGV. This sample comprised peripheral blood, obtained 28 days after the second AZD1222 dose. This TCR was sampled from an adult who received the AZD1222 COVID-19 vaccine. The rearrangement uses TRBV11-2 and TRBJ2-7; weak D call: TRBD2 (5 bases). Here the CDR3 DNA reads TGTGCCAGCAGCATCCCAACGGGAAGCGGCTACGAGCAGTACTTC. It encodes CASSIPTGSGYEQYF. The entire variable domain, with the rest obtained from reference TRBV11-2 and TRBJ2-7, is as follows: EAGVAQSPRYKIIEKRQSVAFWCNPISGHATLYWYQQILGQGPKLLIQFQNNGVVDDSQLPKDRFSAERLKGVDSTLKIQPAKLEDSAVYLCASSIPTGSGYEQYFGPGTRLTVT.